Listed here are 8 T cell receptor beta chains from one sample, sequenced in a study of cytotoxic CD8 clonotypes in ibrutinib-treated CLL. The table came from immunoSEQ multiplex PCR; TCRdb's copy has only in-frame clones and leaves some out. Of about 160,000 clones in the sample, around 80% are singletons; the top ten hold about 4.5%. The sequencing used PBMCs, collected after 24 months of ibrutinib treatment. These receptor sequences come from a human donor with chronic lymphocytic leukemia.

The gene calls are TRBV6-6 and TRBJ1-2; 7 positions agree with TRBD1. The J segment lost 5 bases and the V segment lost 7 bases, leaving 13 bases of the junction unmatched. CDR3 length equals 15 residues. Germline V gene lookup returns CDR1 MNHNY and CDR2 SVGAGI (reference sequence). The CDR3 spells CASTHGAGGWYGYTF. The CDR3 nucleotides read TGTGCCAGCACCCACGGGGCAGGGGGGTGGTATGGCTACACCTTC.

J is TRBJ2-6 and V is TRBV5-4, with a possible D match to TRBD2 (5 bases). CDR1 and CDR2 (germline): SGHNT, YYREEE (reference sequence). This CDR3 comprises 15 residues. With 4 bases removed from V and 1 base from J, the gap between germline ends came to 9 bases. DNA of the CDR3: TGTGCCAGCAGCCCCGGACTGTCTGGGGCCAACGTCCTGACTTTC. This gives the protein CASSPGLSGANVLTF.

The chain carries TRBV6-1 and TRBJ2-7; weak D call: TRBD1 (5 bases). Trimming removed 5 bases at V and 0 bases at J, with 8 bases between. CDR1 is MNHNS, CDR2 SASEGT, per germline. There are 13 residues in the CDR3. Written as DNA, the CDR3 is TGTGCCAGCAGTTATCAGGGCTCCTACGAGCAGTACTTC. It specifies CASSYQGSYEQYF.

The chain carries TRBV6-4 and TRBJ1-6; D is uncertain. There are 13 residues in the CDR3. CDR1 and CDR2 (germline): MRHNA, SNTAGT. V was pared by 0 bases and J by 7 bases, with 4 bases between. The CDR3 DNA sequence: TGTGCCAGCAGTGACTCGGGGAATTCACCCCTCCACTTT. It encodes CASSDSGNSPLHF.

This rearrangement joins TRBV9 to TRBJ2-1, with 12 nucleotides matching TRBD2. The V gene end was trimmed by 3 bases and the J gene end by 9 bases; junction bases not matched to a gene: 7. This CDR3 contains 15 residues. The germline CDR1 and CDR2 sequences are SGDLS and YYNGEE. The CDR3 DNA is TGTGCCAGCAGCGACTCTAGCGGGAGGGCCGCTGAGCAGTTCTTC. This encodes CASSDSSGRAAEQFF.

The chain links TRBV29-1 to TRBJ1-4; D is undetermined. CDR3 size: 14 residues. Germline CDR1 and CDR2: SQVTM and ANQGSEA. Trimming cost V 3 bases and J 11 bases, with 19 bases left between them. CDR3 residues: CSVDKDGLSGKLFF. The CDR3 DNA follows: TGCAGCGTTGATAAGGACGGTCTATCTGGGAAACTGTTTTTT.

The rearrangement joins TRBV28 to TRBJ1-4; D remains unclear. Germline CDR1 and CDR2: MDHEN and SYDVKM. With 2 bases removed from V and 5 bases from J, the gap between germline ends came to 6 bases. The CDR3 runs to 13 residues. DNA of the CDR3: TGTGCCAGCAGTTTAGTCACAAATGAAAAACTGTTTTTT. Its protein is CASSLVTNEKLFF. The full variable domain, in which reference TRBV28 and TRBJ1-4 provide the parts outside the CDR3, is DVKVTQSSRYLVKRTGEKVFLECVQDMDHENMFWYRQDPGLGLRLIYFSYDVKMKEKGDIPEGYSVSREKKERFSLILESASTNQTSMYLCASSLVTNEKLFFGSGTQLSVL.

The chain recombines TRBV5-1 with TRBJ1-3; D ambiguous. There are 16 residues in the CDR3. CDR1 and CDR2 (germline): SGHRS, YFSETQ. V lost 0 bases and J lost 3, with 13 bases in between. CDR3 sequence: CASSLAGLYYGNTIYF. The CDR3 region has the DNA TGCGCCAGCAGCTTGGCTGGGCTCTATTATGGAAACACCATATATTTT.